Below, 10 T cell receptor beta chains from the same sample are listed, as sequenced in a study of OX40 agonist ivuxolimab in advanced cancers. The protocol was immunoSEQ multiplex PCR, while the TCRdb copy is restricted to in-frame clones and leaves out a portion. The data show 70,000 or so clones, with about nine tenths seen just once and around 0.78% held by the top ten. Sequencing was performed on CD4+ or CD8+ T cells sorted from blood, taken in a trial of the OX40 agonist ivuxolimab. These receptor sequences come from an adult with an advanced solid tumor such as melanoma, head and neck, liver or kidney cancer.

For the CDR3, the DNA is TGTGCCAGCAGCTTGGAGGGCAGTAGCTCTGGGGCCAACGTCCTGACTTTC. It translates to CASSLEGSSSGANVLTF. The gene calls are TRBV5-8 and TRBJ2-6, with D unclear. CDR3 length: 17 amino acids. Trimming took 0 bases from V and 0 from J, leaving 10 bases between them. Germline CDR1 reads SGHTS; CDR2 reads YDEGEE.

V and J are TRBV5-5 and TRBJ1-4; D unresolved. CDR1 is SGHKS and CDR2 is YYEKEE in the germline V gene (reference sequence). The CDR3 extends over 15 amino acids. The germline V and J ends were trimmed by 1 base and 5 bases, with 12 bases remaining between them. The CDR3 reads CASSLLSQTNEKLFF. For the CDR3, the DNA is TGTGCCAGCAGCTTGTTATCACAGACGAATGAAAAACTGTTTTTT. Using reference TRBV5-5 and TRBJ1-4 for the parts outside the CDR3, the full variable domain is DAGVTQSPTHLIKTRGQQVTLRCSPISGHKSVSWYQQVLGQGPQFIFQYYEKEERGRGNFPDRFSARQFPNYSSELNVNALLLGDSALYLCASSLLSQTNEKLFFGSGTQLSVL.

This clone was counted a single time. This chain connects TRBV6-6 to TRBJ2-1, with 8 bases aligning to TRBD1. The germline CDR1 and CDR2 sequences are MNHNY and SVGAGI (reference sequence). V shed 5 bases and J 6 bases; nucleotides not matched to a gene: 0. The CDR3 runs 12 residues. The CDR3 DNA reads TGTGCCAGCAGTGACAGGGGCAATGAGCAGTTCTTC. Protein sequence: CASSDRGNEQFF.

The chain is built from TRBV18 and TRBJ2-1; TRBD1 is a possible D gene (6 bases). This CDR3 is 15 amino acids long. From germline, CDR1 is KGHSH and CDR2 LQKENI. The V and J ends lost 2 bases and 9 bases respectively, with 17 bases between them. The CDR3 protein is CASSPSEQGSSEQFF. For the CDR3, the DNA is TGTGCCAGCTCACCATCCGAACAGGGTTCAAGTGAGCAGTTCTTC.

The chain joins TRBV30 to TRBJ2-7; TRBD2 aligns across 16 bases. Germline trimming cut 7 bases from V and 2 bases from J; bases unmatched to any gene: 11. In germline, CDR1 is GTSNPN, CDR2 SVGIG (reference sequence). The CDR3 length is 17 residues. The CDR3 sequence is CALISGTSGRGTYEQYF. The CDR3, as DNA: TGTGCCTTAATCTCCGGGACTAGCGGGAGGGGAACCTACGAGCAGTACTTC.

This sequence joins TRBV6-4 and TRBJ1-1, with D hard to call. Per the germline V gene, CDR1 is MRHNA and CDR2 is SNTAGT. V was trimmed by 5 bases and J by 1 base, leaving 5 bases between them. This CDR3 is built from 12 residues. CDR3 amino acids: CASSSGNTEAFF. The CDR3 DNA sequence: TGTGCCAGCAGTTCGGGGAACACTGAAGCTTTCTTT.

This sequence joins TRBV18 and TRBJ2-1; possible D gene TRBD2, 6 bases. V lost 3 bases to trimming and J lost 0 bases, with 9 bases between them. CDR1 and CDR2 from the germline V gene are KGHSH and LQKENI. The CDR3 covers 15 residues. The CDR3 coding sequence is TGTGCCAGCTCACCGATGGGGGGCTCCTACAATGAGCAGTTCTTC. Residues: CASSPMGGSYNEQFF.

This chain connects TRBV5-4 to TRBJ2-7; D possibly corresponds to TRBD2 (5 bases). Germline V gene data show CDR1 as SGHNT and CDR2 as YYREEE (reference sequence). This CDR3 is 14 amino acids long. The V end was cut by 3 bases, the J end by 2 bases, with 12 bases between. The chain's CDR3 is CASSSGLKTYEQYF. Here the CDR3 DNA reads TGTGCCAGCAGCTCCGGACTTAAAACCTACGAGCAGTACTTC.

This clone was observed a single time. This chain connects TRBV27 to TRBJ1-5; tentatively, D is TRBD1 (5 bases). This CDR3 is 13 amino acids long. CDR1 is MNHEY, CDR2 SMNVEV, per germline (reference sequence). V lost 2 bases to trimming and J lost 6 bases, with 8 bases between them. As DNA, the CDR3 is TGTGCCAGCAGTTTAGGCAGGGCTCAGCCCCAGCATTTT. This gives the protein CASSLGRAQPQHF.

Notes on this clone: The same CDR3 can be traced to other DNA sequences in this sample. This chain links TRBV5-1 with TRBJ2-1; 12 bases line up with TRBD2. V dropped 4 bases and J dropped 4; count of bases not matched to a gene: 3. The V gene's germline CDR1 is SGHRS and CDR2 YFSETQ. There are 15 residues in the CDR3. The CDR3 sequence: CASSLGLAGYNEQFF. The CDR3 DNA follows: TGCGCCAGCAGCCTAGGACTAGCGGGATACAATGAGCAGTTCTTC.